This TCR beta chain was captured by sequencing in a study of shared clonotypes between healthy human individuals. Study at large: CD8 memory received one plate per donor, CD8 naive two, CD4 memory three and CD4 naive three. Study observations and caveats: Compared with memory subsets, naive subsets generally had larger estimated richness. It was the non-shared clonotypes that had lower generation probabilities than clonotypes shared by all four donors.

As to this clone: The antigen is unknown. The sample has other DNA sequences that encode this CDR3 too.

Sequencing used immunoSEQ multiplex PCR; TCRdb keeps in-frame clones, though not all of them. Of some 1.5 million clones in the sample, 98% are singletons; the top ten hold around 0.47%. Healthy adults negative for HIV, lacking recent acute infections or vaccinations, served as donors. In germline, CDR1 is SGDLS, CDR2 YYNGEE. Trimming took off 2 bases at V and 2 bases at J, with 7 bases between the two ends. CDR3 length: 13 residues. The receptor comes from a man aged 25-45 years in good health. V gene TRBV9 combines with J gene TRBJ1-1, with D unclear. The specimen sequenced was naive CD4+ T cells sorted from blood. Subset here: CD45RA+ positively selected. CDR3 sequence: CASSVAVNTEAFF. Written as DNA, the CDR3 is TGTGCCAGCAGCGTCGCAGTAAACACTGAAGCTTTCTTT.